Listed here is a single TCR beta chain. Its antigen is not identified. The CDR3 consists of 15 residues. V was pared by 5 bases and J by 2 bases, with 6 bases of the junction left unmatched. CDR1 is KGHSH and CDR2 is LQKENI in the germline V gene. This record comes from a study of T cell responses to AZD1222 COVID-19 vaccine. Clones were read by immunoSEQ multiplex PCR, and TCRdb kept only the in-frame ones, dropping some. The sample includes tens of thousands of clones, 80% to 95% of them seen just once. Overall study findings and caveats: Repertoires were obtained only post-peak T cell response.

The specimen comprised peripheral blood, sampled 28 days after the second AZD1222 dose. The TCR originated in an adult who received the AZD1222 COVID-19 vaccine. The chain employs TRBV18 and TRBJ1-5; TRBD1 aligns across 7 bases. The CDR3 spells CASSGDQGGNQPQHF. CDR3 DNA: TGTGCCAGCTCAGGAGATCAGGGGGGCAATCAGCCCCAGCATTTT. Full variable domain (outside the CDR3, taken from reference TRBV18 and TRBJ1-5): NAGVMQNPRHLVRRRGQEARLRCSPMKGHSHVYWYRQLPEEGLKFMVYLQKENIIDESGMPKERFSAEFPKEGPSILRIQQVVRGDSAAYFCASSGDQGGNQPQHFGDGTRLSIL.